This T cell receptor (beta chain) derives from a study of blood T cell repertoires in COVID-19. Assay: immunoSEQ multiplex PCR; the TCRdb copy retains only in-frame clones and omits some. The sample holds around 160,000 clones, 70% to 90% seen once. V was cut by 2 bases and J by 1 base, with 11 bases left in between. This CDR3 has 16 amino acids. Germline CDR1 and CDR2: SGHTA and FQGTGA. This chain connects TRBV7-3 to TRBJ2-2, with D unresolved. The sample comprised peripheral blood. This TCR came from a woman in her sixties or seventies with COVID-19, enrolled during active disease. The CDR3 region has the DNA TGTGCCAGCAGCTTATCGAGCAACCTGAACACCGGGGAGCTGTTTTTT. Protein sequence: CASSLSSNLNTGELFF. Full variable domain (missing parts from reference TRBV7-3 and TRBJ2-2): GAGVSQTPSNKVTEKGKYVELRCDPISGHTALYWYRQSLGQGPEFLIYFQGTGAADDSGLPNDRFFAVRPEGSVSTLKIQRTERGDSAVYLCASSLSSNLNTGELFFGEGSRLTVL.